This is a list of T cell receptor beta chains from one sample in a study of CD8+ T cells in alopecia areata. TCRdb keeps only in-frame clones here, not all; method: immunoSEQ multiplex PCR. This sample has about 110,000 clones, with approximately 60% found just once. The sequenced sample consisted of CD8+ T cells sorted from blood. The source of these receptors is a human donor in good health. Each CDR3 is given with its conserved first and last residue. The order of the fields is V gene, clone size, D gene, J gene, CDR3 protein, CDR3 DNA. A D gene is named only where the DNA matches it firmly. The size of a clone is reported for some rows only, either as once, few or many, or as a class for expanded clones.

>TRBV11-2|once|NA|TRBJ2-5
CASSLMPGTGGGETQYF
TGTGCCAGCAGCCTCATGCCAGGGACTGGGGGCGGAGAGACCCAGTACTTC
>TRBV5-6|NA|NA|TRBJ1-5
CASSPQGGQPQHF
TGTGCCAGCAGCCCACAGGGCGGTCAGCCCCAGCATTTT
>TRBV11-2|once|NA|TRBJ1-1
CASSLLVAEEAFF
TGTGCCAGCAGCTTATTAGTTGCGGAGGAAGCTTTCTTT
>TRBV13|NA|NA|TRBJ2-7
CASSKGPRSSYEQYF
TGTGCCAGTTCGAAGGGACCTAGGAGCTCCTACGAGCAGTACTTC
>TRBV28|few|NA|TRBJ1-1
CASSLIYTEAFF
TGTGCCAGCAGTTTAATCTACACTGAAGCTTTCTTT
>TRBV30|NA|NA|TRBJ2-7
CAWSVIQVVYEQYF
TGTGCCTGGAGTGTAATACAGGTAGTCTACGAGCAGTACTTC
>TRBV30|once|TRBD1|TRBJ1-2
CAWSLGQGANYGYTF
TGTGCCTGGAGTCTGGGACAGGGTGCTAACTATGGCTACACCTTC
>TRBV7-9|NA|NA|TRBJ2-2
CASSLALNPTGELFF
TGTGCCAGCAGCTTAGCGCTTAACCCGACCGGGGAGCTGTTTTTT
>TRBV6-6|few|NA|TRBJ2-7
CASSYAGSGQQYF
TGTGCCAGCAGTTACGCGGGGAGTGGGCAGCAGTACTTC
>TRBV13|once|NA|TRBJ1-1
CASNLAPVAGRAIEAFF
TGTGCCAGCAACTTAGCCCCGGTTGCGGGGCGAGCGATTGAAGCTTTCTTT
>TRBV11-2|NA|TRBD2|TRBJ2-5
CASSLGLAGGETQYF
TGTGCCAGCAGCTTGGGACTAGCGGGGGGAGAGACCCAGTACTTC
>TRBV4-3|NA|TRBD2|TRBJ2-7
CASSQDPAAGGYEQYF
TGCGCCAGCAGCCAAGATCCTGCGGCGGGGGGCTACGAGCAGTACTTC
>TRBV6-5|NA|TRBD1|TRBJ2-7
CASRETGSYEQYF
TGTGCCAGCAGGGAGACAGGGTCCTACGAGCAGTACTTC
>TRBV27|NA|NA|TRBJ2-1
CASSPEGPLPDEQFF
TGTGCCAGCAGTCCTGAGGGGCCCCTCCCCGATGAGCAGTTCTTC
>TRBV4-1|NA|NA|TRBJ1-6
CASSQEGTRSPLHF
TGCGCCAGCAGCCAAGAAGGTACCCGCTCACCCCTCCACTTT
>TRBV30|NA|NA|TRBJ2-3
CAWSLHLSGDTQYF
TGTGCCTGGAGTCTCCACCTTAGTGGCGATACGCAGTATTTT
>TRBV4-3|NA|TRBD1|TRBJ1-1
CASSQFKPTTGDTEAFF
TGCGCCAGCAGCCAATTCAAACCCACAACAGGGGATACTGAAGCTTTCTTT
>TRBV7-8|NA|NA|TRBJ1-1
CASSLVRPSENTEAFF
TGTGCCAGCAGCTTAGTCCGACCCAGTGAGAACACTGAAGCTTTCTTT
>TRBV7-2|few|TRBD1|TRBJ2-2
CASSVGQGWTGELFF
TGTGCCAGCAGCGTGGGACAGGGATGGACCGGGGAGCTGTTTTTT
>TRBV13|few|NA|TRBJ2-7
CASSHSSYEQYF
TGTGCCAGCAGCCACAGCTCCTACGAGCAGTACTTC
>TRBV29-1|few|NA|TRBJ2-1
CSVWGTGPRSYNEQFF
TGCAGCGTTTGGGGAACGGGACCCCGCTCCTACAATGAGCAGTTCTTC
>TRBV15|few|TRBD1|TRBJ1-4
CATGTGLTNEKLFF
TGTGCCACCGGGACAGGGTTGACTAATGAAAAACTGTTTTTT
>TRBV19|NA|NA|TRBJ1-2
CASSIGQISHGYTF
TGTGCCAGTAGTATCGGGCAGATATCTCATGGCTACACCTTC
>TRBV11-1|NA|TRBD1|TRBJ2-1
CASSFGTGNSNEQFF
TGTGCCAGCAGCTTCGGGACAGGGAATTCGAATGAGCAGTTCTTC
>TRBV9|NA|NA|TRBJ2-2
CASRGLTGELFF
TGTGCCAGCCGCGGACTAACCGGGGAGCTGTTTTTT
>TRBV29-1|NA|TRBD2|TRBJ2-3
CSVISGGSTDTQYF
TGCAGCGTTATCAGCGGGGGTAGCACAGATACGCAGTATTTT
>TRBV9|once|NA|TRBJ2-1
CASSGTGWSYNEQFF
TGTGCCAGCAGCGGTACAGGGTGGTCCTACAATGAGCAGTTCTTC
>TRBV27|NA|NA|TRBJ2-7
CASSLSRVREQYF
TGTGCCAGCAGTTTATCGCGGGTGCGGGAGCAGTACTTC
>TRBV11-2|NA|NA|TRBJ1-1
CASSWFGGTEAFF
TGTGCCAGCAGCTGGTTCGGGGGCACTGAAGCTTTCTTT
>TRBV5-4|once|NA|TRBJ1-2
CASKEGRNYGYTF
TGTGCCAGCAAAGAGGGTCGGAACTATGGCTACACCTTC
>TRBV7-2|few|NA|TRBJ2-3
CASSLYGLGVPTDTQYF
TGTGCCAGCAGCTTGTATGGCTTAGGGGTTCCCACAGATACGCAGTATTTT
>TRBV29-1|NA|NA|TRBJ2-7
CSVEGLSTYEQYF
TGCAGCGTTGAGGGGTTGTCGACCTACGAGCAGTACTTC
>TRBV7-9|NA|NA|TRBJ2-7
CASSLAWGEQYF
TGTGCCAGCAGCTTAGCTTGGGGCGAGCAGTACTTC
>TRBV13|NA|NA|TRBJ2-1
CASSPNSYNEQFF
TGTGCCAGCAGCCCAAACAGTTACAATGAGCAGTTCTTC
>TRBV11-2|NA|TRBD2|TRBJ2-1
CASSSLGGSGGGGEQFF
TGTGCCAGCAGCTCCCTAGGGGGTAGCGGGGGCGGCGGGGAGCAGTTCTTC
>TRBV4-3|NA|TRBD2|TRBJ2-3
CASSQDGLAATDTQYF
TGCGCCAGCAGCCAAGATGGGCTAGCGGCCACAGATACGCAGTATTTT
>TRBV29-1|NA|TRBD1|TRBJ2-1
CSVEDRQGNEQFF
TGCAGCGTTGAAGATCGACAGGGGAATGAGCAGTTCTTC
>TRBV27|NA|NA|TRBJ2-3
CASSLSLAADTQYF
TGTGCCAGCAGTTTATCTCTAGCCGCAGATACGCAGTATTTT
>TRBV2|NA|NA|TRBJ2-3
CASSDPTSTDTQYF
TGTGCCAGCAGTGATCCGACTAGCACAGATACGCAGTATTTT
>TRBV4-2|few|TRBD2|TRBJ2-5
CASSQDPSGGSETQYF
TGTGCCAGCAGCCAAGATCCTAGCGGGGGGTCAGAGACCCAGTACTTC
>TRBV9|few|TRBD1|TRBJ1-6
CASSESDRVLANSPLHF
TGTGCCAGCAGTGAATCAGACAGGGTGCTAGCCAATTCACCCCTCCACTTT
>TRBV7-2|few|NA|TRBJ2-1
CASSRAAFYNEQFF
TGTGCCAGCAGCCGGGCAGCCTTTTACAATGAGCAGTTCTTC
>TRBV7-9|NA|TRBD1|TRBJ2-5
CASSLAGQGAGETQYF
TGTGCCAGCAGCTTAGCCGGACAGGGGGCCGGAGAGACCCAGTACTTC
>TRBV10-3|NA|NA|TRBJ2-7
CAISEVGIAYEQYF
TGTGCCATCAGTGAGGTCGGGATCGCCTACGAGCAGTACTTC
>TRBV5-1|once|NA|TRBJ2-1
CASSLGRPDAGGGLYNEQFF
TGCGCCAGCAGCTTGGGGAGGCCCGATGCGGGCGGGGGCCTTTACAATGAGCAGTTCTTC
>TRBV7-9|few|NA|TRBJ1-1
CASSSPTRALNTEAFF
TGTGCCAGCAGCTCGCCCACAAGAGCTTTGAACACTGAAGCTTTCTTT
>TRBV25-1|NA|NA|TRBJ1-1
CASSEFWTASPNTEAFF
TGTGCCAGCAGTGAATTTTGGACAGCATCACCGAACACTGAAGCTTTCTTT
>TRBV29-1|NA|NA|TRBJ2-7
CSVATPGPLGEQYF
TGCAGCGTGGCTACACCGGGCCCCTTGGGAGAGCAGTACTTC
>TRBV15|NA|TRBD1|TRBJ1-2
CATSRQLGQDYGYTF
TGTGCCACCAGCAGACAACTCGGACAGGACTATGGCTACACCTTC
>TRBV15|NA|TRBD1|TRBJ1-4
CATSRDRGLSEKLFF
TGTGCCACCAGCAGAGACAGGGGGCTTAGTGAAAAACTGTTTTTT
>TRBV19|NA|NA|TRBJ2-1
CATLGGRYNEQFF
TGTGCCACCCTGGGGGGCCGCTACAATGAGCAGTTCTTC
>TRBV28|NA|NA|TRBJ1-5
CASSLLGGFNQPQHF
TGTGCCAGCAGTTTATTGGGGGGCTTCAATCAGCCCCAGCATTTT
>TRBV7-9|many|NA|TRBJ2-1
CASSLGETSYSEQFF
TGTGCCAGCAGCTTAGGCGAGACTAGTTACAGTGAGCAGTTCTTC
>TRBV7-9|few|NA|TRBJ2-1
CASSPTGIDEQFF
TGTGCCAGCAGCCCTACAGGGATCGATGAGCAGTTCTTC
>TRBV29-1|NA|NA|TRBJ2-2
CSVFVRGASGELFF
TGCAGCGTTTTTGTCAGGGGGGCCTCCGGGGAGCTGTTTTTT
>TRBV5-6|NA|TRBD1|TRBJ1-2
CASSPGQGLYGYTF
TGTGCCAGCAGCCCGGGACAGGGACTCTATGGCTACACCTTC
>TRBV10-2|NA|NA|TRBJ2-7
CATHQAGVEQYF
TGCGCCACCCACCAAGCAGGGGTCGAGCAGTACTTC